The next 16 T cell receptor beta chains were all read from a single sample in a study of OX40 agonist ivuxolimab in advanced cancers. Some clones are missing from TCRdb's copy, which holds only in-frame ones; the method was immunoSEQ multiplex PCR. The table has tens of thousands of clones, around nine tenths seen once. The source material was CD4+ or CD8+ T cells sorted from blood, sampled in a trial of the OX40 agonist ivuxolimab. All receptors come from an adult with an advanced solid tumor such as melanoma, head and neck, liver or kidney cancer.

This sequence joins TRBV4-3 and TRBJ2-5, with 8 bases fitting TRBD2. Germline assignment: CDR1 LGHNA and CDR2 YSLEER. The CDR3 length is 16 residues. V lost 1 base, J lost 4 bases, and 8 bases stayed unmatched. CDR3 residues: CASSQGTSGGVETQYF. The DNA for the CDR3 is TGCGCCAGCAGCCAAGGAACTAGCGGAGGGGTAGAGACCCAGTACTTC.

The chain joins TRBV7-2 to TRBJ2-2; maybe TRBD2 (6 bases). V was trimmed by 5 bases and J by 0 bases, leaving 19 bases between them. The CDR3 sequence is 18 residues long. Germline CDR1 SGHTA, CDR2 FQGNSA. CDR3: CASSPVAVLTANTGELFF. In DNA form, the CDR3 reads TGTGCCAGCAGCCCCGTAGCGGTACTTACCGCGAACACCGGGGAGCTGTTTTTT.

The rearrangement joins TRBV2 to TRBJ1-1; D not certain. The CDR3 contains 15 residues. Trimming left V 3 bases short and J 0 bases short, with 11 bases between. Germline CDR1 and CDR2: SNHLY and FYNNEI. The CDR3 region has the DNA TGTGCCAGCAGTGATAGGCGGCTCATGAACACTGAAGCTTTCTTT. It specifies CASSDRRLMNTEAFF. The variable domain in full, completed from reference TRBV2 and TRBJ1-1, reads EPEVTQTPSHQVTQMGQEVILRCVPISNHLYFYWYRQILGQKVEFLVSFYNNEISEKSEIFDDQFSVERPDGSNFTLKIRSTKLEDSAMYFCASSDRRLMNTEAFFGQGTRLTVV.

The V call is TRBV20-1, the J call TRBJ2-5; D tentatively reads TRBD1 or TRBD2 (5 bases each). Germline assignment: CDR1 DFQATT and CDR2 SNEGSKA (reference sequence). The CDR3 runs 11 residues. Trimming left V 6 bases short and J 6 bases short, with 11 bases between. CDR3 nucleotides: TGCAGTGCCGGTTGGGGGAAGACCCAGTACTTC. The encoded protein is CSAGWGKTQYF.

This chain uses TRBV7-3 with TRBJ2-7; 10 nucleotides match TRBD2. The CDR3 is 15 residues long. Germline V gene lookup returns CDR1 SGHTA and CDR2 FQGTGA. V trimming: 5 bases; J trimming: 2 bases; junction bases outside the gene matches: 6. DNA for the CDR3: TGTGCCAGCAGCCAATCCGGGACTAGCGCCTACGAGCAGTACTTC. It specifies CASSQSGTSAYEQYF.

This clone was seen a few times. CDR3: CASSSAGEYTF. CDR3 DNA sequence: TGTGCCAGCAGCTCCGCAGGGGAGTACACCTTC. V is TRBV5-5 and J is TRBJ1-2, with a possible D match to TRBD1 (6 bases). The germline V gene encodes CDR1 SGHKS and CDR2 YYEKEE (reference sequence). This CDR3 contains 11 residues. Trimming removed 3 bases at V and 11 bases at J, with 11 bases between.

The chain has TRBV19 and TRBJ1-5; D gene uncertain. Germline CDR1 reads LNHDA; CDR2 reads SQIVND (reference sequence). CDR3 length: 14 amino acids. Trimming left V 2 bases short and J 3 bases short, with 8 bases between. The CDR3 nucleotides read TGTGCCAGTAGTATAACCCCGTTCAATCAGCCCCAGCATTTT. Amino acid sequence: CASSITPFNQPQHF.

The CDR3 loop is CASSLVDEQFF. The CDR3 nucleotides read TGTGCCAGCAGCTTAGTAGATGAGCAGTTCTTC. V is TRBV7-8 and J is TRBJ2-1; no firm D call. Germline CDR1 reads SGHVS; CDR2 reads FQNEAQ. This CDR3 spans 11 amino acids. V was pared by 1 base and J by 8 bases, with 3 bases between.

This chain uses TRBV9 with TRBJ2-1; 7 nucleotides agree with TRBD2. CDR3 length: 15 residues. The J segment lost 8 bases and the V segment lost 2 bases, leaving 10 bases of the junction unmatched. Per the germline V gene, CDR1 is SGDLS and CDR2 is YYNGEE. CDR3 protein: CASSVGGDFSYEQFF. In DNA form, the CDR3 reads TGTGCCAGCAGCGTGGGAGGGGACTTTTCCTATGAGCAGTTCTTC.

The chain links TRBV6-5 to TRBJ2-1; 8 bases map to TRBD2. CDR3 size: 16 residues. Germline V gives CDR1 MNHEY, CDR2 SVGAGI. Trimming at V came to 4 bases and at J to 8 bases, leaving 13 bases not matched to a gene. In DNA form, the CDR3 reads TGTGCCAGCAGTTTCCACCTTAGCGCGGGAGGCGATGAGCAGTTCTTC. Its translation: CASSFHLSAGGDEQFF.

This chain joins TRBV4-1 and TRBJ1-1; 7 nucleotides align to TRBD1. CDR3 length equals 13 residues. The germline V gene has CDR1 MGHRA and CDR2 YSYEKL. The trim removed 6 bases at V and 0 bases at J, leaving 1 base unmatched. The CDR3 bases are TGCGCCAGCAGTGACAGGGTGAACACTGAAGCTTTCTTT. Protein: CASSDRVNTEAFF.

The V call is TRBV7-9, the J call TRBJ2-1; D not resolved. Germline values: CDR1 SEHNR, CDR2 FQNEAQ (reference sequence). V was clipped by 5 bases and J by 1 base, with 6 bases between them. The CDR3 sequence is 13 residues long. The CDR3 sequence is CASSGLSYNEQFF. DNA of the CDR3: TGTGCCAGCAGCGGGTTATCCTACAATGAGCAGTTCTTC.

The J gene is TRBJ2-6, the V gene TRBV27, with 8 bases lining up with TRBD1. The CDR3 runs 18 residues. Trimming at V came to 5 bases and at J to 5 bases, leaving 14 bases not matched to a gene. Germline assignment: CDR1 MNHEY and CDR2 SMNVEV (reference sequence). CDR3 nucleotides: TGTGCCAGCAGTACCTCTACCGGGACAGGCCATTGGGCCAACGTCCTGACTTTC. Translation gives CASSTSTGTGHWANVLTF.

The chain links TRBV4-3 to TRBJ2-3; TRBD1 might be the D (6 bases). With 5 bases removed from V and 4 bases from J, the gap between germline ends came to 13 bases. The CDR3 is 14 amino acids. Germline-derived CDR1 and CDR2 are LGHNA and YSLEER. The CDR3 here is CASSRITGPDTQYF. The CDR3 DNA reads as TGCGCCAGCAGCAGAATTACAGGGCCAGATACGCAGTATTTT.

This rearrangement joins TRBV2 to TRBJ2-1; the D gene is possibly TRBD1 (5 bases). Per germline, CDR1 SNHLY and CDR2 FYNNEI. Trimming took 1 base from V and 8 from J, leaving 21 bases between them. This CDR3 comprises 17 residues. CDR3 nucleotide sequence: TGTGCCAGCAGTGAAGTTGCCGTAGGGGCAGAGAAGGATGAGCAGTTCTTC. It specifies CASSEVAVGAEKDEQFF.

CDR3: CASSEMSSYNEQFF. In DNA, the CDR3 is TGCGCCAGCAGTGAAATGAGCTCCTACAATGAGCAGTTCTTC. The rearrangement uses TRBV10-1 and TRBJ2-1; D is unresolved. The V gene lost 3 bases and the J gene lost 0 bases, with 6 bases spanning the gap. This CDR3 contains 14 residues. Looked up from germline, CDR1 is WNHNN and CDR2 is SYGVQD (reference sequence).